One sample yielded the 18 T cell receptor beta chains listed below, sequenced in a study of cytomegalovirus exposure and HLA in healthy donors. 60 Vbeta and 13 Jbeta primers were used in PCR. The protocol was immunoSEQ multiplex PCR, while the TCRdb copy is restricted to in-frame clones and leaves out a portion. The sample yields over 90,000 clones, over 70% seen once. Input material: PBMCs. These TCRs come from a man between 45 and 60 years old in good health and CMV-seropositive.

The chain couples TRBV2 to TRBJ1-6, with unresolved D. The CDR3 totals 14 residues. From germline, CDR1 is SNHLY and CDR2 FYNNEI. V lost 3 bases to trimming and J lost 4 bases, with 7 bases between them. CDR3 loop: CASSDPPYNSPLHF. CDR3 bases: TGTGCCAGCAGTGACCCCCCGTATAATTCACCCCTCCACTTT.

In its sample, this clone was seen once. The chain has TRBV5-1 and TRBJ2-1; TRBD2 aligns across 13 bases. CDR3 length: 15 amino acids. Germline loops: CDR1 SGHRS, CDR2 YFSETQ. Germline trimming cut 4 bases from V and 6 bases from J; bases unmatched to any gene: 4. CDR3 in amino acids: CASSPGLAGFNEQFF. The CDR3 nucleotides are TGCGCCAGCAGCCCGGGACTAGCGGGATTCAATGAGCAGTTCTTC.

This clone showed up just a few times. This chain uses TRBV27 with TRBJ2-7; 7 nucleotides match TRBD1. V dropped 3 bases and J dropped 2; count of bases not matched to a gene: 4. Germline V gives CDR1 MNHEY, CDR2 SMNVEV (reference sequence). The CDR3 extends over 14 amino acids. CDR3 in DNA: TGTGCCAGCAGTTTTGGGGGACAGCCCTACGAGCAGTACTTC. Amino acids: CASSFGGQPYEQYF.

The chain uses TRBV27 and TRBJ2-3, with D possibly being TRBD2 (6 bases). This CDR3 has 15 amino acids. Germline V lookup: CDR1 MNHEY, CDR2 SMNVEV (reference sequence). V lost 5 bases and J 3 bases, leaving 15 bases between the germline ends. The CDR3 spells CASSHGGAYTDTQYF. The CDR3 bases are TGTGCCAGCAGTCACGGCGGGGCTTATACAGATACGCAGTATTTT.

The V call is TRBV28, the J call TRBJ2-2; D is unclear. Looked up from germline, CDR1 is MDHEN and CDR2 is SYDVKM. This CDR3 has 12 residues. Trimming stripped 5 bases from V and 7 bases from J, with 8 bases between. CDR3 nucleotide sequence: TGTGCCAGCAGTCCCGGGTACGGGGAGCTGTTTTTT. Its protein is CASSPGYGELFF.

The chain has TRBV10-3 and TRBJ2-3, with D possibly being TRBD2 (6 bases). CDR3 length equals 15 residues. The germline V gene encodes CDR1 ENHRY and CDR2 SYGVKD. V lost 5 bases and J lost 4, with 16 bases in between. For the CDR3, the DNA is TGTGCCATCAGTTGGGACTCCGAAACGCCAGATACGCAGTATTTT. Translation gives CAISWDSETPDTQYF.

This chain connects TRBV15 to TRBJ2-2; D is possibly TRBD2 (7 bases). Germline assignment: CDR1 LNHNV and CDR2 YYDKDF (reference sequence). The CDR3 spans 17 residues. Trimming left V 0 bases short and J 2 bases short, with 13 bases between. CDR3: CATSRDPGGANTGELFF. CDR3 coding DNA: TGTGCCACCAGCAGAGATCCGGGGGGCGCTAACACCGGGGAGCTGTTTTTT.

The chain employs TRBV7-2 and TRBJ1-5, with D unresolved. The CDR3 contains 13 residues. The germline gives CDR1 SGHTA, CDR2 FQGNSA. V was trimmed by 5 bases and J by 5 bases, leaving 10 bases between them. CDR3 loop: CASSPQRDQPQHF. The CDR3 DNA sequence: TGTGCCAGCAGCCCGCAACGGGATCAGCCCCAGCATTTT.

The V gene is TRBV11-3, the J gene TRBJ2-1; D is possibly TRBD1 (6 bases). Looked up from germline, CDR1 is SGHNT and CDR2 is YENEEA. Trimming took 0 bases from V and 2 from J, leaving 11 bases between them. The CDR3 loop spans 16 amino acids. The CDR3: CASSLDRGHTYNEQFF. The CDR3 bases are TGTGCCAGCAGCTTAGATCGGGGACACACCTACAATGAGCAGTTCTTC. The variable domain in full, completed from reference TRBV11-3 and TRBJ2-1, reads EAGVVQSPRYKIIEKKQPVAFWCNPISGHNTLYWYLQNLGQGPELLIRYENEEAVDDSQLPKDRFSAERLKGVDSTLKIQPAELGDSAVYLCASSLDRGHTYNEQFFGPGTRLTVL.

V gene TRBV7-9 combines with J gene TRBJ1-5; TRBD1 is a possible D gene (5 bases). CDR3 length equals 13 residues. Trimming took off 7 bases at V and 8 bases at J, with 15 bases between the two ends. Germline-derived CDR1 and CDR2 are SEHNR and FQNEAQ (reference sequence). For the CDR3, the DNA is TGTGCCAGCAACTCCGGGGGTGTGGAGCCCCAGCATTTT. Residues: CASNSGGVEPQHF. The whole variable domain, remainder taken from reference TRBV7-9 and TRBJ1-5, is DTGVSQNPRHKITKRGQNVTFRCDPISEHNRLYWYRQTLGQGPEFLTYFQNEAQLEKSRLLSDRFSAERPKGSFSTLEIQRTEQGDSAMYLCASNSGGVEPQHFGDGTRLSIL.

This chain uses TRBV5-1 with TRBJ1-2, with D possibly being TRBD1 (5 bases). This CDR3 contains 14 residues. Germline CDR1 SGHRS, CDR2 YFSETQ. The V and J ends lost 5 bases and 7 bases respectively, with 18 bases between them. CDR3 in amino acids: CASSPTGTERGYTF. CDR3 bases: TGCGCCAGCAGTCCTACCGGGACTGAACGTGGCTACACCTTC.

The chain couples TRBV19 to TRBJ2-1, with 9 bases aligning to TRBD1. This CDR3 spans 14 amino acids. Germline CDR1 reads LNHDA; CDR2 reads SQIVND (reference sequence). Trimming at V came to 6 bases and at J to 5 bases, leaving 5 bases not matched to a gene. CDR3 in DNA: TGTGCCAGTAGAGGGACAGGGAGGGACAATGAGCAGTTCTTC. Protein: CASRGTGRDNEQFF.

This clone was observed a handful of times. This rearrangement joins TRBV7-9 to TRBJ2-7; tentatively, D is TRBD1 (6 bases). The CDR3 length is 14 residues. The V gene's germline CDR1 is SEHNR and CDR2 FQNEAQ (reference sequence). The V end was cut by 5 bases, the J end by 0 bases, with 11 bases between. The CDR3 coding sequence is TGTGCCAGCAGCCCCACAGGGAGCTCCTACGAGCAGTACTTC. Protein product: CASSPTGSSYEQYF.

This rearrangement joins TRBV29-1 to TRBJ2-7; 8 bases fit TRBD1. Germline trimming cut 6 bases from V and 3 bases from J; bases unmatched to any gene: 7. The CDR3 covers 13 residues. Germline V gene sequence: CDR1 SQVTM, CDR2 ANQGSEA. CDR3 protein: CSVGQGPIYEQYF. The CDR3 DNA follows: TGCAGCGTAGGACAGGGCCCCATCTACGAGCAGTACTTC.

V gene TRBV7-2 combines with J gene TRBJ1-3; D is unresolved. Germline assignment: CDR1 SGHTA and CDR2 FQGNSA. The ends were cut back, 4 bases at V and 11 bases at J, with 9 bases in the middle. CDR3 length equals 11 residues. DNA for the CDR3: TGTGCCAGCAGCTCCAGAGGCCCCATATATTTT. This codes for CASSSRGPIYF.

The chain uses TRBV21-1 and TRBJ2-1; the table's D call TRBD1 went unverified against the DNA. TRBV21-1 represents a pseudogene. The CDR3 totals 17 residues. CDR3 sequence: CASIWGTETLHLNEQFF. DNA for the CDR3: TGTGCCAGCATCTGGGGCACCGAGACCTTACATCTGAATGAGCAGTTCTTC.

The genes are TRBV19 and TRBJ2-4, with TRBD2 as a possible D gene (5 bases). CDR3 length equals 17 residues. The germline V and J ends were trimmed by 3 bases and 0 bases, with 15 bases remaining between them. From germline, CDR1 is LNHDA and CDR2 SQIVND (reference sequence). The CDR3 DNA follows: TGTGCCAGTAGTATTGGAGACACCGGACTAGCCAAAAACATTCAGTACTTC. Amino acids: CASSIGDTGLAKNIQYF.

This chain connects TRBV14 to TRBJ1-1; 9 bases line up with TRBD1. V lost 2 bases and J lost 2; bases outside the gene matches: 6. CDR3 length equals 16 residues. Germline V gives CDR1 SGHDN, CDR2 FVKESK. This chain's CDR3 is CASSQRGTGPNTEAFF. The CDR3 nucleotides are TGTGCCAGCAGCCAAAGAGGGACAGGGCCCAACACTGAAGCTTTCTTT.